Each of the 27 T cell receptor beta chains below was sequenced from the same sample in a study of cytomegalovirus exposure and HLA in healthy donors. Method: immunoSEQ multiplex PCR; TCRdb's copy keeps in-frame clones and lacks some. The sample carries approximately 82,000 clones, over 85% recorded once. Sequencing was carried out using PBMCs. The receptors were gathered from a woman aged 18-29 years in good health and CMV-seronegative.

The chain is built from TRBV7-2 and TRBJ1-4; the match to TRBD1 covers 9 bases. CDR3 size: 15 residues. Trimming removed 1 base from V and 5 bases from J; junction bases left unmatched: 2. Germline V lookup: CDR1 SGHTA, CDR2 FQGNSA. CDR3 protein: CASSLGTGVNEKLFF. The CDR3 nucleotides read TGTGCCAGCAGCTTAGGGACAGGGGTGAATGAAAAACTGTTTTTT.

CDR3 loop: CASGLGTSGNNEQFF. In nucleotides, the CDR3 is TGTGCTAGTGGTCTCGGGACTAGCGGTAACAATGAGCAGTTCTTC. V is TRBV12-5 and J is TRBJ2-1; 11 bases agree with TRBD2. The CDR3 has 15 amino acids. CDR1 is LGHNT and CDR2 is FRNRAP in the germline V gene. The J segment lost 5 bases and the V segment lost 5 bases, leaving 5 bases of the junction unmatched.

This chain joins TRBV18 and TRBJ1-2; D is unclear. Germline-derived CDR1 and CDR2 are KGHSH and LQKENI. V lost 3 bases to trimming and J lost 5 bases, with 16 bases between them. The CDR3 covers 15 residues. DNA of the CDR3: TGTGCCAGCTCACCCGACGGCTCTCTAGCGTATGGCTACACCTTC. Translation gives CASSPDGSLAYGYTF.

V is TRBV11-2 and J is TRBJ1-2, with D tentatively TRBD1 (5 bases). Germline CDR1 SGHAT, CDR2 FQNNGV. Trimming shortened V by 3 bases and J by 11 bases, and 25 bases separated the two germline ends. This CDR3 region has 16 residues. The CDR3 loop reads CASSFGAPLVASQYTF. DNA of the CDR3: TGTGCCAGCAGCTTTGGGGCGCCTCTGGTGGCTTCTCAATACACCTTC.

In this sample, this clone turned up many times. This chain joins TRBV6-5 and TRBJ2-7, with 7 positions matching TRBD1. Trimming removed 7 bases from V and 3 bases from J; junction bases left unmatched: 0. Germline CDR1 reads MNHEY; CDR2 reads SVGAGI. The CDR3 has 11 residues. The CDR3 DNA follows: TGTGCCAGCACAGGGGGCTACGAGCAGTACTTC. It translates to CASTGGYEQYF.

The chain is built from TRBV9 and TRBJ1-5; the D gene is possibly TRBD1 (5 bases). This CDR3 has 17 residues. Germline values: CDR1 SGDLS, CDR2 YYNGEE. Trimming removed 3 bases from V and 2 bases from J, with 18 bases in between. The CDR3 bases are TGTGCCAGCAGCGGGGGGAGGGACTGGAGTGGCAATCAGCCCCAGCATTTT. Its translation: CASSGGRDWSGNQPQHF.

CDR3 residues: CASSYLGTEAFF. In DNA form, the CDR3 reads TGTGCCAGCAGTTACCTAGGTACTGAAGCTTTCTTT. The J gene is TRBJ1-1, the V gene TRBV6-5; D is unclear. V lost 2 bases, J lost 5 bases, and 6 bases lay in between. The CDR3 has 12 amino acids. Germline loops: CDR1 MNHEY, CDR2 SVGAGI.

This chain uses TRBV27 with TRBJ1-5, with 9 nucleotides matching TRBD1. The V segment lost 6 bases and the J segment 5 bases; nucleotides outside the gene matches: 8. The CDR3 is made up of 15 amino acids. Germline assignment: CDR1 MNHEY and CDR2 SMNVEV (reference sequence). CDR3 sequence reads: CASSLTGGGYQPQHF. CDR3 nucleotide sequence: TGTGCCAGCAGCTTAACAGGGGGCGGCTATCAGCCCCAGCATTTT.

Details on this clone: The sample holds other DNA sequences that translate to the same CDR3. V is TRBV30 and J is TRBJ2-1, with 13 bases aligning to TRBD2. CDR1 GTSNPN and CDR2 SVGIG come from the germline V gene (reference sequence). J gave up 4 bases and V 4 bases, and 1 base lay outside the gene matches. The CDR3 is 14 residues long. The CDR3 DNA reads TGTGCCTGGACGGGACTAGCGGGATACAATGAGCAGTTCTTC. It yields the protein CAWTGLAGYNEQFF.

This rearrangement joins TRBV7-2 to TRBJ1-5; 8 bases are a match to TRBD1. V lost 1 base to trimming and J lost 3 bases; unmatched junction nucleotides: 5. The CDR3 is made up of 16 amino acids. Germline assignment: CDR1 SGHTA and CDR2 FQGNSA. The CDR3 sequence: CASSLGQGLHNQPQHF. DNA for the CDR3: TGTGCCAGCAGCTTAGGACAGGGGTTGCACAATCAGCCCCAGCATTTT.

The sample holds one count of this clone. The chain has TRBV5-6 and TRBJ1-1, with 8 bases that match TRBD1. CDR3 length: 13 residues. Looked up from germline, CDR1 is SGHDT and CDR2 is YYEEEE. With V trimmed by 4 bases and J by 5 bases, 4 bases remained unmatched. The CDR3 DNA sequence: TGTGCCAGCAGCCCGGACAGGGAAACTGAAGCTTTCTTT. The encoded protein is CASSPDRETEAFF.

V gene TRBV28 combines with J gene TRBJ1-4; D is undetermined. CDR1 is MDHEN, CDR2 SYDVKM, per germline. The CDR3 totals 15 residues. The V end lost 5 bases, the J end lost 0 bases, and 10 bases lay between the germline ends. CDR3 DNA: TGTGCCAGCAGTGGCGTGGAGGCAACTAATGAAAAACTGTTTTTT. It encodes CASSGVEATNEKLFF. The variable domain in full, completed from reference TRBV28 and TRBJ1-4, reads DVKVTQSSRYLVKRTGEKVFLECVQDMDHENMFWYRQDPGLGLRLIYFSYDVKMKEKGDIPEGYSVSREKKERFSLILESASTNQTSMYLCASSGVEATNEKLFFGSGTQLSVL.

The chain combines TRBV4-1 with TRBJ2-7; 7 nucleotides align to TRBD1. Germline V CDR1 and CDR2: MGHRA, YSYEKL. V trimming: 4 bases; J trimming: 4 bases; junction bases outside the gene matches: 7. This CDR3 has 14 amino acids. In nucleotides, the CDR3 is TGCGCCAGCAGCCCGTCACAGGGGACATACGAGCAGTACTTC. The encoded protein is CASSPSQGTYEQYF.

This chain connects TRBV5-1 to TRBJ1-2, with 7 bases aligning to TRBD1. Looked up from germline, CDR1 is SGHRS and CDR2 is YFSETQ. This CDR3 has 14 residues. Unmatched junction bases numbered 4, after V lost 4 bases and J lost 1 base. CDR3 nucleotide sequence: TGCGCCAGCAGCCCCGGGACAGATAACTATGGCTACACCTTC. Translating it yields CASSPGTDNYGYTF.

The rearrangement joins TRBV18 to TRBJ1-1; possibly TRBD1 for D (6 bases). CDR1 is KGHSH, CDR2 LQKENI, per germline. There are 14 residues in the CDR3. Trimming removed 4 bases at V and 2 bases at J, with 11 bases between. CDR3 residues: CASSQQGFNTEAFF. The CDR3 DNA reads TGTGCCAGCTCACAACAGGGCTTTAACACTGAAGCTTTCTTT.

V is TRBV7-8 and J is TRBJ2-7, with 8 bases lining up with TRBD1. CDR1 SGHVS and CDR2 FQNEAQ come from the germline V gene. CDR3 length equals 14 residues. The V and J ends lost 3 bases and 3 bases, in that order; junction bases with no gene match: 4. CDR3 residues: CASSFPGQVYEQYF. The CDR3 bases are TGTGCCAGCAGCTTCCCGGGACAGGTCTACGAGCAGTACTTC.

This chain uses TRBV19 with TRBJ2-7; 9 nucleotides agree with TRBD1. Trimming cost V 4 bases and J 5 bases; bases outside gene matches: 6. Looked up from germline, CDR1 is LNHDA and CDR2 is SQIVND (reference sequence). The CDR3 has 14 residues. CDR3 sequence reads: CASSNNRDRDEQYF. The DNA for the CDR3 is TGTGCCAGTAGTAACAACCGGGACAGGGACGAGCAGTACTTC.

This sequence joins TRBV25-1 and TRBJ2-5; perhaps TRBD1 as D (5 bases). This CDR3 has 13 residues. Deletions cut 6 bases from V and 3 bases from J, with 11 bases between. Germline CDR1 MGHDK, CDR2 SYGVNS. CDR3 in amino acids: CASREQVKETQYF. The CDR3 nucleotides are TGTGCCAGCAGAGAACAGGTCAAAGAGACCCAGTACTTC.

As DNA, the CDR3 is TGTGCCAGCAGCCTTTACCGGGACTCCTACGAGCAGTACTTC. Translation gives CASSLYRDSYEQYF. The chain links TRBV14 to TRBJ2-7; possibly TRBD2 for D (5 bases). V lost 4 bases and J lost 0, with 10 bases in between. Germline CDR1 and CDR2: SGHDN and FVKESK. This CDR3 has 14 residues.

The V gene is TRBV2, the J gene TRBJ2-3, with 7 bases fitting TRBD2. Germline CDR1 is SNHLY and CDR2 is FYNNEI. CDR3 length: 12 residues. V dropped 6 bases and J dropped 6; count of bases not matched to a gene: 3. For the CDR3, the DNA is TGTGCCAGCAGGGTACTAGCGGATACGCAGTATTTT. It encodes CASRVLADTQYF.

The V call is TRBV30, the J call TRBJ1-3, with TRBD1 matching over 10 bases. The V segment lost 3 bases and the J segment 3 bases; nucleotides outside the gene matches: 5. Per germline, CDR1 GTSNPN and CDR2 SVGIG (reference sequence). The CDR3 totals 15 residues. DNA of the CDR3: TGTGCCTGGAGCCGACAGGGGGCTTTTGGAAACACCATATATTTT. It codes for CAWSRQGAFGNTIYF.

V gene TRBV4-3 combines with J gene TRBJ1-2, with D uncertain. This CDR3 spans 15 amino acids. V gave up 4 bases and J gave up 6 bases, with 18 bases separating them. Germline CDR1 reads LGHNA; CDR2 reads YSLEER. CDR3 in DNA: TGCGCCAGCAGCCCACTTGCGTCCAGGTCGAATGGCTACACCTTC. Its translation is CASSPLASRSNGYTF.

This chain joins TRBV19 and TRBJ2-1; TRBD1 matches at 8 bases. This CDR3 has 14 amino acids. V gave up 2 bases and J gave up 7 bases; unmatched junction bases: 4. CDR1 LNHDA and CDR2 SQIVND come from the germline V gene (reference sequence). The CDR3 loop is CASSIWDRRNEQFF. The CDR3 DNA is TGTGCCAGTAGTATATGGGACAGGAGGAATGAGCAGTTCTTC.

The rearrangement links TRBV19 to TRBJ2-1; maybe TRBD2 (6 bases). The germline CDR1 and CDR2 sequences are LNHDA and SQIVND (reference sequence). The CDR3 is made up of 13 amino acids. Trimming left V 2 bases short and J 7 bases short, with 9 bases between. The CDR3 loop is CASSITGGNEQFF. CDR3 nucleotides: TGTGCCAGTAGTATAACTGGGGGGAATGAGCAGTTCTTC.

The chain joins TRBV10-3 to TRBJ1-3; no firm D call. The CDR3 loop spans 16 amino acids. V was trimmed by 3 bases and J by 4 bases, leaving 16 bases between them. Germline assignment: CDR1 ENHRY and CDR2 SYGVKD. For the CDR3, the DNA is TGTGCCATCAGTGAAAAAGAGCTCCTGAGAGGAAACACCATATATTTT. Translating gives CAISEKELLRGNTIYF.

The chain combines TRBV6-1 with TRBJ1-5; tentatively, D is TRBD1 (6 bases). The CDR3 spans 13 residues. Per the germline V gene, CDR1 is MNHNS and CDR2 is SASEGT. The V and J ends lost 5 bases and 5 bases respectively, with 10 bases between them. The CDR3 loop is CASSPRQDQPQHF. The CDR3 DNA follows: TGTGCCAGCAGTCCTAGACAGGATCAGCCCCAGCATTTT.

This chain uses TRBV18 with TRBJ2-7; 10 bases fit TRBD1. After removal of 3 bases from V and 1 base from J, the junction contained 6 bases not matched to a gene. Germline loops: CDR1 KGHSH, CDR2 LQKENI. The CDR3 contains 16 residues. The chain's CDR3 is CASSPSSGQGSYEQYF. In DNA, the CDR3 is TGTGCCAGCTCACCGTCCTCGGGACAGGGGTCCTACGAGCAGTACTTC.